The 30 T cell receptor beta chains reported below all come from one sample, sequenced in a study of Graves' ophthalmopathy and Graves' hyperthyroidism. RNA transcripts were the template, and TCR beta CDR3 regions were amplified from them. Second-round multiplex PCR followed a first-round RT-PCR using HTBI primers. TCRdb recomputed calls from the multiplex PCR reads with MiXCR, one row per CDR3 protein. Of hundreds of thousands of distinct CDR3 sequences in the sample, about 15% were seen once. Sample: blood. The receptors come from a woman aged 25 to 39 with Graves' ophthalmopathy.

The chain is built from TRBV12-5 and TRBJ1-5; no clear D gene. The V and J ends lost 5 bases and 6 bases respectively, with 11 bases between them. This CDR3 is 13 amino acids long. In germline, CDR1 is LGHNT, CDR2 FRNRAP. The CDR3 reads CASGPRRGQPQHF. The CDR3 bases are TGTGCTAGTGGTCCTCGGCGGGGTCAGCCCCAGCATTTT.

The genes are TRBV7-9 and TRBJ1-1; 7 bases map to TRBD1. Trimming took 4 bases from V and 4 from J; bases not matched to a gene: 6. This CDR3 has 14 amino acids. Germline V gives CDR1 SEHNR, CDR2 FQNEAQ (reference sequence). DNA of the CDR3: TGTGCCAGCAGCTACCCCGACAGGGCCACTGAAGCTTTCTTT. Its protein product is CASSYPDRATEAFF.

The chain has TRBV4-1 and TRBJ2-5, with no clear D. CDR1 MGHRA and CDR2 YSYEKL come from the germline V gene. V dropped 2 bases and J dropped 2 bases, with 9 bases sitting between them. The CDR3 totals 14 residues. The DNA for the CDR3 is TGCGCCAGCAGCCAATGTCTAAAACAAGAGACCCAGTACTTC. It is translated as CASSQCLKQETQYF.

Ten or more counts support this clonotype. The J gene is TRBJ2-7, the V gene TRBV6-2 or TRBV6-3, with D possibly being TRBD1 (7 bases). V was trimmed by 6 bases and J by 6 bases, leaving 27 bases between them. The germline gives CDR1 MNHEY, CDR2 SVGEGT. The CDR3 has 17 residues. Here the CDR3 reads CASRPRSYRDQGGEQYF. CDR3 in DNA: TGTGCCAGCAGACCACGGAGCTACAGGGACCAGGGGGGCGAGCAGTACTTC.

This clonotype was seen ten or more times. The rearrangement joins TRBV4-1 to TRBJ1-5; 8 bases are shared with TRBD1. The germline V gene has CDR1 MGHRA and CDR2 YSYEKL. The junction had 10 bases not matched to a gene; V was cut back by 4 bases and J by 8 bases. This CDR3 spans 15 amino acids. The DNA for the CDR3 is TGCGCCAGCAGCCCTCTTACAGGGGGGTTAGAGCCCCAGCATTTT. Protein sequence: CASSPLTGGLEPQHF.

This clonotype was detected ten times or more. The rearrangement links TRBV7-2 to TRBJ2-7; possible D gene TRBD1, 6 bases. Trimming shortened V by 2 bases and J by 6 bases, and 14 bases separated the two germline ends. Germline assignment: CDR1 SGHTA and CDR2 FQGNSA. The CDR3 consists of 14 residues. CDR3 sequence reads: CASSLFQGLSEQYF. CDR3 in DNA: TGTGCCAGCAGCTTATTTCAGGGGTTAAGCGAGCAGTACTTC.

Ten or more counts support this clonotype. The chain joins TRBV27 to TRBJ2-5; D call uncertain. V lost 3 bases and J lost 5, with 10 bases in between. The CDR3 is made up of 13 amino acids. The germline V gene encodes CDR1 MNHEY and CDR2 SMNVEV (reference sequence). The CDR3 DNA reads as TGTGCCAGCAGTTTCTTGGGTGGGGAGACCCAGTACTTC. The encoded protein is CASSFLGGETQYF.

The table lists this clonotype with many counts. This rearrangement joins TRBV20-1 to TRBJ1-2; possible D gene TRBD1, 6 bases. The ends were cut back, 3 bases at V and 8 bases at J, with 19 bases in the middle. Germline lookup yields CDR1 DFQATT and CDR2 SNEGSKA (reference sequence). The CDR3 sequence is 14 residues long. The CDR3 loop reads CSARAPGGAYGYTF. The DNA of the CDR3 is TGCAGTGCTAGGGCCCCCGGGGGCGCTTACGGCTACACCTTC.

This clonotype has at least ten counts. This may arise from a read error, as a much more abundant clone is one base away. The missing conserved phenylalanine or tryptophan at the end of this CDR3 makes a read error likely. This chain links TRBV27 with TRBJ1-1; perhaps TRBD1 as D (5 bases). V gave up 2 bases and J gave up 6 bases, with 10 bases separating them. This CDR3 spans 13 amino acids. Germline values: CDR1 MNHEY, CDR2 SMNVEV (reference sequence). The chain's CDR3 is CASSLKGEAEAFL. The CDR3 bases are TGTGCCAGCAGTTTAAAAGGGGAGGCTGAAGCTTTCCTT.

There are many counts of this clonotype. In DNA, the CDR3 is TGCGCCAGCAGCTTGGGACTAGCGGGAGCCGCCGGGGAGCTGTTTTTT. Protein: CASSLGLAGAAGELFF. The rearrangement links TRBV5-1 to TRBJ2-2; 12 bases are a match to TRBD2. After removal of 0 bases from V and 6 bases from J, the junction contained 3 bases not matched to a gene. CDR1 and CDR2 (germline): SGHRS, YFSETQ. This CDR3 comprises 16 residues. The full variable domain, with the rest looked up from reference TRBV5-1 and TRBJ2-2, is KAGVTQTPRYLIKTRGQQVTLSCSPISGHRSVSWYQQTPGQGLQFLFEYFSETQRNKGNFPGRFSGRQFSNSRSEMNVSTLELGDSALYLCASSLGLAGAAGELFFGEGSRLTVL.

This clonotype occurred many times. The rearrangement links TRBV19 to TRBJ2-6; D not certain. Trimming took 5 bases from V and 1 from J, leaving 9 bases between them. The CDR3 runs 15 residues. Germline V lookup: CDR1 LNHDA, CDR2 SQIVND (reference sequence). The CDR3 is CASSPLGSGANVLTF. CDR3 coding DNA: TGTGCCAGTAGTCCCCTCGGATCTGGGGCCAACGTCCTGACTTTC.

The V call is TRBV7-9, the J call TRBJ2-7, with D hard to call. The CDR3 runs to 12 residues. Trimming removed 5 bases at V and 10 bases at J, with 15 bases between. Germline V gene data show CDR1 as SEHNR and CDR2 as FQNEAQ (reference sequence). CDR3: CASSLGPLGQYF. The CDR3 DNA reads TGTGCCAGCAGCCTCGGGCCTCTCGGACAGTACTTC.

The rearrangement links TRBV7-2 to TRBJ2-5, with D possibly matching TRBD2 (6 bases). Per germline, CDR1 SGHTA and CDR2 FQGNSA. The CDR3 consists of 15 residues. The V end was cut by 1 base, the J end by 5 bases, with 14 bases between. CDR3: CASSLDRGWGETQYF. The CDR3 DNA follows: TGTGCCAGCAGCTTAGACCGGGGGTGGGGGGAGACCCAGTACTTC.

The table lists this clonotype with many counts. This chain links TRBV7-9 with TRBJ1-6; D is ambiguous. This CDR3 comprises 14 residues. V lost 1 base, J lost 7 bases, and 8 bases lay in between. Germline V gene lookup returns CDR1 SEHNR and CDR2 FQNEAQ (reference sequence). CDR3 protein: CASSLEPGNSPLHF. In DNA, the CDR3 is TGTGCCAGCAGCTTAGAACCCGGGAATTCACCCCTCCACTTT.

The V call is TRBV6-4, the J call TRBJ2-2; 7 positions match TRBD1. The germline V gene encodes CDR1 MRHNA and CDR2 SNTAGT. Germline trimming cut 6 bases from V and 8 bases from J; bases unmatched to any gene: 12. CDR3 size: 15 residues. In DNA, the CDR3 is TGTGCCAGCAGCGACCGGACAGGAGGAGGTGGGGAGCTGTTTTTT. Translating it yields CASSDRTGGGGELFF.

This rearrangement joins TRBV24-1 to TRBJ1-1; D is ambiguous. Trimming took 4 bases from V and 2 from J, leaving 7 bases between them. The CDR3 is 13 amino acids. CDR1 is KGHDR and CDR2 is SFDVKD in the germline V gene. Written as DNA, the CDR3 is TGTGCCACCAGTGACAGTTTCAACACTGAAGCTTTCTTT. Translating it yields CATSDSFNTEAFF.

In this sample, this clonotype turned up once. A single base separates this from a much larger clone, so it may be a read error. The rearrangement links TRBV29-1 to TRBJ2-7; D is possibly TRBD1 or TRBD2 (5 bases each). The germline gives CDR1 SQVTM, CDR2 ANQGSEA. The CDR3 sequence is 13 residues long. The CDR3 region is CRVIPRDPYERYF. The CDR3 coding sequence is TGCCGCGTTATCCCCAGGGACCCCTACGAGCGGTACTTC.

This clonotype was seen many times. The V gene is TRBV20-1, the J gene TRBJ1-1, with D possibly TRBD1 on 5 matching bases. The CDR3 consists of 14 residues. Trimming left V 4 bases short and J 1 base short, with 13 bases between. Germline V lookup: CDR1 DFQATT, CDR2 SNEGSKA (reference sequence). In DNA form, the CDR3 reads TGCAGTGCTAATTTCAGGGACCAGAACACTGAAGCTTTCTTT. It specifies CSANFRDQNTEAFF.

As DNA, the CDR3 is TGTGCCAGCAGTGCCGCCGTCGCGGGAAACATTCAGTACTTC. Translation: CASSAAVAGNIQYF. V and J are TRBV6-1 and TRBJ2-4; perhaps TRBD2 as D (5 bases). Trimming cost V 4 bases and J 6 bases, with 13 bases left between them. Germline CDR1 and CDR2: MNHNS and SASEGT. The CDR3 is 14 amino acids.

This clonotype was counted many times. V usage is TRBV10-3 and J usage is TRBJ1-2; 9 positions match TRBD1. CDR1 is ENHRY and CDR2 is SYGVKD in the germline V gene. The length of the CDR3 is 15 residues. The ends lost 6 bases at V and 6 bases at J; junction bases unmatched: 11. This CDR3 is CAIRAEGTGYDGYTF. The CDR3 nucleotides are TGTGCCATCAGGGCCGAGGGGACAGGGTACGATGGCTACACCTTC.

The chain is built from TRBV19 and TRBJ1-1, with 7 nucleotides matching TRBD1. Losses at the gene ends were 0 bases for V and 7 bases for J; bases not matched to a gene: 8. The germline V gene encodes CDR1 LNHDA and CDR2 SQIVND (reference sequence). CDR3 length: 15 residues. The CDR3 protein is CASSIDGTATHEAFF. DNA of the CDR3: TGTGCCAGTAGTATAGACGGGACAGCTACTCATGAAGCTTTCTTT.

This chain links TRBV5-6 with TRBJ1-1; 11 nucleotides align to TRBD1. With V trimmed by 3 bases and J by 3 bases, 1 base remained unmatched. CDR3 length: 14 amino acids. CDR1 is SGHDT and CDR2 is YYEEEE in the germline V gene. The CDR3 here is CASSWTGGYTEAFF. Here the CDR3 DNA reads TGTGCCAGCAGCTGGACAGGGGGCTACACTGAAGCTTTCTTT.

This clonotype appeared a few times. The chain is built from TRBV30 and TRBJ1-1; 8 bases are a match to TRBD1. Germline V CDR1 and CDR2: GTSNPN, SVGIG (reference sequence). This CDR3 has 16 residues. The J segment lost 3 bases and the V segment lost 0 bases, leaving 9 bases of the junction unmatched. The CDR3 is CAWSVTAGTGYTEAFF. CDR3 nucleotide sequence: TGTGCCTGGAGTGTGACCGCCGGGACAGGCTACACTGAAGCTTTCTTT.

This clonotype showed up many times. This sequence joins TRBV3-1 and TRBJ2-7; 7 bases are a match to TRBD1. The CDR3 covers 15 residues. Germline lookup yields CDR1 LGHDT and CDR2 YNNKEL (reference sequence). V gave up 3 bases and J gave up 2 bases; unmatched junction bases: 7. CDR3 amino acids: CASSQIPGQTYEQYF. CDR3 coding DNA: TGTGCCAGCAGCCAGATACCGGGACAGACCTACGAGCAGTACTTC.

A note on this clonotype: Since a much larger clone is just one base distant, this may be a read error. V usage is TRBV6-2 or TRBV6-3 and J usage is TRBJ2-5; 8 bases align to TRBD1. Germline-derived CDR1 and CDR2 are MNHEY and SVGEGT. The CDR3 runs 14 residues. In DNA, the CDR3 is TGTGTCAGCAGGGGGCCTCTGAGCCGAGAGACCCAGTACTTC. Residues: CVSRGPLSRETQYF.

This clonotype came up a few times. The chain employs TRBV11-1 and TRBJ2-1, with 10 bases lining up with TRBD2. After removal of 1 base from V and 6 bases from J, the junction contained 9 bases not matched to a gene. The CDR3 runs to 17 residues. From germline, CDR1 is SGHAT and CDR2 FQDESV (reference sequence). CDR3 in DNA: TGTGCCAGCAGCTTAGGGAGAGCGGGAGGGCCCGTCAATGAGCAGTTCTTC. It specifies CASSLGRAGGPVNEQFF.

The genes are TRBV20-1 and TRBJ2-2; no clear D. This CDR3 is 13 amino acids long. The germline V gene encodes CDR1 DFQATT and CDR2 SNEGSKA (reference sequence). With 2 bases removed from V and 5 bases from J, the gap between germline ends came to 9 bases. CDR3 region: CSARMGNTGELFF. Written as DNA, the CDR3 is TGCAGTGCTAGAATGGGGAATACCGGGGAGCTGTTTTTT.

The V call is TRBV30, the J call TRBJ2-4, with 10 nucleotides matching TRBD2. Germline-derived CDR1 and CDR2 are GTSNPN and SVGIG (reference sequence). The CDR3 has 14 residues. The CDR3 reads CARASGSSKNIQYF. CDR3 nucleotide sequence: TGTGCTCGGGCTAGCGGGAGCTCCAAAAACATTCAGTACTTC.

This clonotype was seen a few times. The chain carries TRBV4-1 and TRBJ1-1; TRBD1 might be the D (5 bases). V was pared by 2 bases and J by 3 bases, with 19 bases between. CDR1 is MGHRA, CDR2 YSYEKL, per germline. The CDR3 is 17 residues long. CDR3 DNA: TGCGCCAGCAGCCAACCATACCGGGGCCCCCGCCACACTGAAGCTTTCTTT. Translating gives CASSQPYRGPRHTEAFF.

This clonotype came up many times. The chain is built from TRBV6-5 and TRBJ1-1; the D gene is possibly TRBD1 (5 bases). The germline gives CDR1 MNHEY, CDR2 SVGAGI. The CDR3 length is 14 residues. The V gene lost 0 bases and the J gene lost 3 bases, with 8 bases spanning the gap. In DNA, the CDR3 is TGTGCCAGCAGTTACTCCGGGGGGGACACTGAAGCTTTCTTT. Translation gives CASSYSGGDTEAFF.